Listed below are T cell receptor beta chains from one sample, sequenced in a study of blood T cell repertoires in COVID-19. Profiling relied on immunoSEQ multiplex PCR, and the TCRdb table lists in-frame clones only, not all of them. This table has more than 200,000 clones, around nine tenths appearing once. The sample consisted of PBMCs or T cells enriched from blood (not recorded which). Source of these receptors: a woman aged 45 to 65 who had recovered from COVID-19. Each CDR3 is given with its conserved first and last residue. Each record gives: clone size, V gene, J gene, D gene, CDR3 DNA, CDR3 protein. The D gene is left open where the match is weak. A row's size may be missing; if present it is once, few, many or a size class.

once,TRBV29-1,TRBJ2-2,.,TGCAGCGTTGAAGAGGGCGTAGGTTCCGGGGAGCTGTTTTTT,CSVEEGVGSGELFF
.,TRBV3-1/TRBV3-2,TRBJ2-2,TRBD1,TGTGCCAGCAGCCAAGCCAGGACAGGGAACACCGGGGAGCTGTTTTTT,CASSQARTGNTGELFF
.,TRBV28,TRBJ1-2,TRBD1,TGTGCCAGCAGTCCTTCCGGACAGGGGAGCCCAAACTATGGCTACACCTTC,CASSPSGQGSPNYGYTF
.,TRBV5-1,TRBJ1-1,TRBD1,TGCGCCAGCAGCTTTGGACAGGGGACTGAAGCTTTCTTT,CASSFGQGTEAFF
.,TRBV10-1,TRBJ2-7,.,TGCGCCAGCAGTGAGGGGCCTGCCCCCTACGAGCAGTACTTC,CASSEGPAPYEQYF
.,TRBV6-5,TRBJ2-5,.,TGTGCCAGCACCCTGGACGCTCTCGGGGCCCAGTACTTC,CASTLDALGAQYF
.,TRBV11-2,TRBJ2-1,TRBD2,TGTGCCAGCAGCCGCAGCGGGAGAACCTACAATGAGCAGTTCTTC,CASSRSGRTYNEQFF
.,TRBV19,TRBJ2-1,.,TGTGCCAGTAGTATAGCGCGGAATACCTACAATGAGCAGTTCTTC,CASSIARNTYNEQFF
.,TRBV27,TRBJ1-5,TRBD1,TGTGCCAGCAGTTTATCCCGAAGGGACAGCTATAGCAATCAGCCCCAGCATTTT,CASSLSRRDSYSNQPQHF
.,TRBV3-1/TRBV3-2,TRBJ1-2,TRBD1,TGTGCCAGCAGCCACTACAGGGGGCACGGCTACACCTTC,CASSHYRGHGYTF
few,TRBV5-4,TRBJ1-4,TRBD1,TGTGCCAGCAGCTACCGGACAGGGGGTAATGAAAAACTGTTTTTT,CASSYRTGGNEKLFF
.,TRBV7-3,TRBJ2-5,TRBD2,TGTGCCAGCAGCTCCCTAGCGGGGAAGGGTGAGACCCAGTACTTC,CASSSLAGKGETQYF
.,TRBV5-4,TRBJ2-3,TRBD2,TGTGCCAGCAGGCCGGGGACTAGCGGAAATCAGGATACGCAGTATTTT,CASRPGTSGNQDTQYF
.,TRBV3-1/TRBV3-2,TRBJ2-2,.,TGTGCCAGCAGGGATTGGAGCACCGGGGAGCTGTTTTTT,CASRDWSTGELFF
.,TRBV18,TRBJ1-1,TRBD1,TGTGCCAGCTCACCTGGGACAGGGGTTACTGAAGCTTTCTTT,CASSPGTGVTEAFF
.,TRBV3-1/TRBV3-2,TRBJ1-6,TRBD1,TGTGCCAGCAGCCCGGGACAGGGTCCACCCCTCCACTTT,CASSPGQGPPLHF
.,TRBV3-1/TRBV3-2,TRBJ2-7,.,TGTGCCAGCAGCCAAGTCGGGAGTAGGTACGAGCAGTACTTC,CASSQVGSRYEQYF
.,TRBV9,TRBJ1-4,.,TGTGCCAGCAGCGTAGACCCGGGTGCTAATGAAAAACTGTTTTTT,CASSVDPGANEKLFF
.,TRBV5-4,TRBJ2-2,TRBD2,TGTGCCAGCAGCTCGGGACTAGCGGGGAACACCGGGGAGCTGTTTTTT,CASSSGLAGNTGELFF
few,TRBV2,TRBJ1-4,TRBD1,TGTGCCAGCAGGGAGGGACAGAGTGAAAAACTGTTTTTT,CASREGQSEKLFF
.,TRBV7-8,TRBJ1-1,.,TGTGCCAGCAGCCTACGACGGGACACAAACACTGAAGCTTTCTTT,CASSLRRDTNTEAFF
.,TRBV4-1,TRBJ1-4,.,TGCGCCAGCAGCCAAGCAGGGGTAACTAATGAAAAACTGTTTTTT,CASSQAGVTNEKLFF
few,TRBV4-3,TRBJ2-7,.,TGCGCCAGCAGCCCAGTGCGGGGCTCTGACGAGCAGTACTTC,CASSPVRGSDEQYF
once,TRBV19,TRBJ1-4,.,TGTGCCAGTAGCAATCCGGCAACTAATGAAAAACTGTTTTTT,CASSNPATNEKLFF
.,TRBV7-2,TRBJ1-4,.,TGTGCCAGCAGCTTACGGGGGGGAGGGAATGAAAAACTGTTTTTT,CASSLRGGGNEKLFF
.,TRBV5-1,TRBJ2-2,.,TGCGCCAGCAGGTCTAAGCAGGGAGGTACCGGGGAGCTGTTTTTT,CASRSKQGGTGELFF
.,TRBV28,TRBJ1-2,TRBD1,TGTGCCAGCAGATCTCCGGGACAGGGATTCGATGGCTACACCTTC,CASRSPGQGFDGYTF
.,TRBV3-1/TRBV3-2,TRBJ1-2,.,TGTGCCAGCAGCCAAGATATCGGAGGGTCTGGCTACACCTTC,CASSQDIGGSGYTF
.,TRBV11-2,TRBJ2-5,.,TGTGCCAGCAGCTACCCCGCCAAAAGCAAGACCCAGTACTTC,CASSYPAKSKTQYF
.,TRBV10-3,TRBJ2-7,.,TGTGCCATCAGTGCACGGGGTCCCGTGGAGCAGTACTTC,CAISARGPVEQYF
once,TRBV10-3,TRBJ2-5,.,TGTGCCATCAGTGAATTTTCGAGCGTCAAAGAGACCCAGTACTTC,CAISEFSSVKETQYF
.,TRBV11-2,TRBJ2-5,TRBD2,TGTGCCAGCAGCCGGGCGGGGGAGTGGGTAGAGACCCAGTACTTC,CASSRAGEWVETQYF
.,TRBV18,TRBJ2-3,.,TGTGCCAGCTCACCCGGGAGCACAGATACGCAGTATTTT,CASSPGSTDTQYF
once,TRBV2,TRBJ2-5,TRBD2,TGTGCCAGCAGTTGGACTAGCGGAGGCAAAGAGACCCAGTACTTC,CASSWTSGGKETQYF
.,TRBV6-5,TRBJ2-1,TRBD1,TGTGCCAGCACGGACAGGGAAATCTACAATGAGCAGTTCTTC,CASTDREIYNEQFF
.,TRBV30,TRBJ1-5,.,TGTGCCTGGAGTCCCAACAGTTTTTCTCAGCCCCAGCATTTT,CAWSPNSFSQPQHF
.,TRBV7-6,TRBJ2-2,TRBD2,TGTGCCAGCAGCTTGTTAGCGGGGGTGAACACCGGGGAGCTGTTTTTT,CASSLLAGVNTGELFF
.,TRBV3-1/TRBV3-2,TRBJ1-5,.,TGTGCCAGCAGCCAAGGGCGCGGGGGCAATCAGCCCCAGCATTTT,CASSQGRGGNQPQHF
.,TRBV10-3,TRBJ1-1,.,TGTGCCACCCAAGGGGCGGACACTGAAGCTTTCTTT,CATQGADTEAFF